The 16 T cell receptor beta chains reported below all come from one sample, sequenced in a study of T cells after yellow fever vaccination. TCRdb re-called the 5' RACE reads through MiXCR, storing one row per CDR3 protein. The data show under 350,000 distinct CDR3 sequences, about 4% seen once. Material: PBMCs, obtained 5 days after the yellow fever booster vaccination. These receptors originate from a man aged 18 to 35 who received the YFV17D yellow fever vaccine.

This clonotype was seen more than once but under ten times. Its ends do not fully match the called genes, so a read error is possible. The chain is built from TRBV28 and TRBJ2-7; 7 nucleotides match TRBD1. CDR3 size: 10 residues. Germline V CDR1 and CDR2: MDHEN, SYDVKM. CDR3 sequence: CASSRDSYDF. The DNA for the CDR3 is TGTGCCAGCAGTCGGGACAGTTATGACTTC.

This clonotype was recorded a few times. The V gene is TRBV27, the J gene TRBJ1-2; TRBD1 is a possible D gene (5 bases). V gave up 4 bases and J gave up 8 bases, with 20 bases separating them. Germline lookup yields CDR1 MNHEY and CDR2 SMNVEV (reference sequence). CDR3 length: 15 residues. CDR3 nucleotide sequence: TGTGCCAGCAGTTATGGACCCAGGGATCCTTTGGGCTACACCTTC. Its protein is CASSYGPRDPLGYTF.

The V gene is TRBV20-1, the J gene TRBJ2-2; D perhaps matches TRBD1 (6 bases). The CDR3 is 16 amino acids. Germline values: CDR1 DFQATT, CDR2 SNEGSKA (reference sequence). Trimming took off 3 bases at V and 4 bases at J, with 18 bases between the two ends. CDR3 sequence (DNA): TGCAGTGCTAGCGCCATGCAGGGGCCGGTCACCGGGGAGCTGTTTTTT. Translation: CSASAMQGPVTGELFF.

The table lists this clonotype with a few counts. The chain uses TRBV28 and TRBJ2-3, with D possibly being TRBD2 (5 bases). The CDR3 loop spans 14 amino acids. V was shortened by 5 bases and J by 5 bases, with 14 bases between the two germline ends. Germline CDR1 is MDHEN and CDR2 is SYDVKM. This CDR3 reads CASSPRGLRDTQYF. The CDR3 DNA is TGTGCCAGCAGTCCGCGCGGGCTGCGAGATACGCAGTATTTT.

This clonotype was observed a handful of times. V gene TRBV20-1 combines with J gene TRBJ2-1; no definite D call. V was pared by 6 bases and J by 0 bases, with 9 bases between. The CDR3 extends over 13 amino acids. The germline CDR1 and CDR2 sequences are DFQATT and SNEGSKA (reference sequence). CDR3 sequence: CSARASSYNEQFF. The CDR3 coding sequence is TGCAGTGCCCGGGCCTCCTCCTACAATGAGCAGTTCTTC.

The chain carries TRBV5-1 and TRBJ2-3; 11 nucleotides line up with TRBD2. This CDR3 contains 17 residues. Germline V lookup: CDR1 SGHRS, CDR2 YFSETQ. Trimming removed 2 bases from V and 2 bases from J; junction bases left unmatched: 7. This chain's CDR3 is CASSFYSGGADTDTQYF. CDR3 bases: TGCGCCAGCAGCTTTTATAGCGGGGGGGCCGACACAGATACGCAGTATTTT.

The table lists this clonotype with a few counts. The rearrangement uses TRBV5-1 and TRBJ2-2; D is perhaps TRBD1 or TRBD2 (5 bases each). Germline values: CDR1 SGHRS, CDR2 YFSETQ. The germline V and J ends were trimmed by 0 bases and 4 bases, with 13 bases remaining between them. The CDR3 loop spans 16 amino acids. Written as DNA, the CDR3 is TGCGCCAGCAGCTTGGTGCGAGGGGCAAGCACCGGGGAGCTGTTTTTT. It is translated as CASSLVRGASTGELFF.

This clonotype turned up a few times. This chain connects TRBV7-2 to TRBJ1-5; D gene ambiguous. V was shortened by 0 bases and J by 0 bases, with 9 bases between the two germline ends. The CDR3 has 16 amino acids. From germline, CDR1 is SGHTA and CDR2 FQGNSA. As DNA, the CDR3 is TGTGCCAGCAGCTTAGCATCGGGGTATAGCAATCAGCCCCAGCATTTT. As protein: CASSLASGYSNQPQHF.

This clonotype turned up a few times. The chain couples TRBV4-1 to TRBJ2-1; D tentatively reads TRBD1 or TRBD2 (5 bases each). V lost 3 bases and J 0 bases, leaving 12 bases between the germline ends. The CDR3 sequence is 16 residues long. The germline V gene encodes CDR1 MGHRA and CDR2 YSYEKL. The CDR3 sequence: CASSQTGASSYNEQFF. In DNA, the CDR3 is TGCGCCAGCAGCCAGACCGGGGCGAGCTCCTACAATGAGCAGTTCTTC.

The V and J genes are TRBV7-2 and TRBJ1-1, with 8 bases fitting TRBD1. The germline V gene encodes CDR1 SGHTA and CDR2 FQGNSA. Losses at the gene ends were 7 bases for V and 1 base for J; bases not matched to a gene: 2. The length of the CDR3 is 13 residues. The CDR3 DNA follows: TGTGCCAGCACCGGGACAGGGAACACTGAAGCTTTCTTT. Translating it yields CASTGTGNTEAFF.

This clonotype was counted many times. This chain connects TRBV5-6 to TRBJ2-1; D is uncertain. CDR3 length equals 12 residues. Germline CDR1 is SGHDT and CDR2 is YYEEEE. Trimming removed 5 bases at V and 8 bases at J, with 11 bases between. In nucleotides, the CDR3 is TGTGCCAGCAGTCCCGGTGGGGATGAGCAGTTCTTC. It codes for CASSPGGDEQFF.

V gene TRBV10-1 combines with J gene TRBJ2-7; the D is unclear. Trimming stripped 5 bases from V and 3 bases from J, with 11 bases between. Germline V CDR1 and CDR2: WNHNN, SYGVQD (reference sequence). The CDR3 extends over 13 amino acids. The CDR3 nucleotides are TGCGCCAGCAGTCCCTCCTGGTTCTACGAGCAGTACTTC. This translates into CASSPSWFYEQYF.

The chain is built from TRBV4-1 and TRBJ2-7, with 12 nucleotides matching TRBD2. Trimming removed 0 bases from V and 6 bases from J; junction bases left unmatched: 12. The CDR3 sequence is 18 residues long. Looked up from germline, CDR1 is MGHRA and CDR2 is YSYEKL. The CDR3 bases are TGCGCCAGCAGCCAAGAATGGTACGCCCCGACTAGCGGGAGCGAGCAGTACTTC. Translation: CASSQEWYAPTSGSEQYF.

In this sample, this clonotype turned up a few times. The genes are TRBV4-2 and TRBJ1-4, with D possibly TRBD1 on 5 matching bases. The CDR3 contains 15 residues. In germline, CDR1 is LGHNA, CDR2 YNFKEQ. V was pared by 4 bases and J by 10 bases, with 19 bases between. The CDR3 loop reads CASSREADSRGKLFF. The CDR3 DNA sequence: TGTGCCAGCAGCCGAGAAGCAGACAGTCGAGGAAAACTGTTTTTT.

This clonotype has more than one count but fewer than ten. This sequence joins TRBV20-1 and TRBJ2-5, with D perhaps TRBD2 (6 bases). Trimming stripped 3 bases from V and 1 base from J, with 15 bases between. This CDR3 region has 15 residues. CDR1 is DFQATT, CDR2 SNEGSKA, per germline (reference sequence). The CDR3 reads CSASRSGGFQETQYF. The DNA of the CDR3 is TGCAGTGCTAGTCGGAGTGGGGGGTTCCAAGAGACCCAGTACTTC.

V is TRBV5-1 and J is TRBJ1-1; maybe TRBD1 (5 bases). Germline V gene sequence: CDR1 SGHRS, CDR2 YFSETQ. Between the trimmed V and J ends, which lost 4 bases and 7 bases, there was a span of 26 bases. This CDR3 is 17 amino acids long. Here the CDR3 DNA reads TGCGCCAGCAGCCTAACCCTCCAGGGTGGGGGACCCAGTGAAGCTTTCTTT. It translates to CASSLTLQGGGPSEAFF. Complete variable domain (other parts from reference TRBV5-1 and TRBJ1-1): KAGVTQTPRYLIKTRGQQVTLSCSPISGHRSVSWYQQTPGQGLQFLFEYFSETQRNKGNFPGRFSGRQFSNSRSEMNVSTLELGDSALYLCASSLTLQGGGPSEAFFGQGTRLTVV.